This T cell receptor beta chain was found in a study of CD8 T cells in Susac syndrome. Relapsing-remitting disease, either stable or active, was present in the multiple sclerosis controls, who were treatment-naive patients. While CD8+ and CD4+ T cells were isolated negatively, TEMRA cells were enriched by FACS. Reverse transcription of about 0.5 to 1 ug RNA was carried out with random hexamers. Amplification of TCR beta CDR3 by immunoSEQ multiplex PCR spanned 54 Vbeta and 13 Jbeta. Via MiXCR, TCRdb re-called the immunoSEQ multiplex PCR reads, giving one row per CDR3 protein. The table shows 150,000 to 200,000 distinct CDR3 sequences, with roughly 95% occurring only once. This clonotype was seen a single time. The V gene end was trimmed by 8 bases and the J gene end by 7 bases; junction bases not matched to a gene: 5. Germline values: CDR1 GTSNPN, CDR2 SVGIG (reference sequence). This CDR3 contains 12 residues.

Sequenced material: CD4+ T cells from PBMCs. This chain connects TRBV30 to TRBJ1-6; 7 positions match TRBD1. The TCR comes from a human donor with multiple sclerosis. CDR3 amino acids: CALDRTNSPLHF. CDR3 in DNA: TGTGCCCTGGACAGGACGAATTCACCCCTCCACTTT.